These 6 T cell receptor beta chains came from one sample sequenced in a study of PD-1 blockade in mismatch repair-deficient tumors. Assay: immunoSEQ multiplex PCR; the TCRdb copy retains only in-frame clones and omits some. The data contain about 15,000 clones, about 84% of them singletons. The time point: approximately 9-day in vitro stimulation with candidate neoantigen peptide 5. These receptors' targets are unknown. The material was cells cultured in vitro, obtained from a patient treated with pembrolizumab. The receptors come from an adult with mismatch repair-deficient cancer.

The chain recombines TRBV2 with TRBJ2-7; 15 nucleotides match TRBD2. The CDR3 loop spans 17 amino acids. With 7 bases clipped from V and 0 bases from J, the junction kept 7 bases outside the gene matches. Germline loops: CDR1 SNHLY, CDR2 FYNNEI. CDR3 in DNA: TGTGCCAGCAAAAAAGGACTAGCGGGAGGGAGCTCCTACGAGCAGTACTTC. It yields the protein CASKKGLAGGSSYEQYF. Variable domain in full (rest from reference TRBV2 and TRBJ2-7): EPEVTQTPSHQVTQMGQEVILRCVPISNHLYFYWYRQILGQKVEFLVSFYNNEISEKSEIFDDQFSVERPDGSNFTLKIRSTKLEDSAMYFCASKKGLAGGSSYEQYFGPGTRLTVT.

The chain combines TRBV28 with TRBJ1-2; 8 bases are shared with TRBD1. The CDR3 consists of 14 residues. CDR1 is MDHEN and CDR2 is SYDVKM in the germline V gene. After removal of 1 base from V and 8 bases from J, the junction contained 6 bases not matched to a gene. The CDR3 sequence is CASSLLQGAKGYTF. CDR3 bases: TGTGCCAGCAGTTTATTGCAGGGGGCGAAGGGCTACACCTTC.

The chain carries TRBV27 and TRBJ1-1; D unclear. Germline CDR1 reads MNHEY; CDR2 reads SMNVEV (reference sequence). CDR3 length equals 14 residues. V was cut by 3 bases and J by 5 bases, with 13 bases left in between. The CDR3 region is CASSFYRTRTEAFF. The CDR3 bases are TGTGCCAGCAGTTTTTACCGGACTCGGACTGAAGCTTTCTTT.

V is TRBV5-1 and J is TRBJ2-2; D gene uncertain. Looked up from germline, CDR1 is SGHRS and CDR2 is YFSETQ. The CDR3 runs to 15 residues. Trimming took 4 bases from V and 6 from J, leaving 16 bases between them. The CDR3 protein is CASSLRLAVPGELFF. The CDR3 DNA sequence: TGCGCCAGCAGCCTCCGACTGGCTGTCCCCGGGGAGCTGTTTTTT.

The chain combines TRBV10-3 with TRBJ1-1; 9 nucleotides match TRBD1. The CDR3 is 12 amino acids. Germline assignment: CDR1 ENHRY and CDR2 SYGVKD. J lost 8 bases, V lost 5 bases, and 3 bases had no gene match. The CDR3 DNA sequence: TGTGCCATCAGTCGACAGGGGGAGGAAGCTTTCTTT. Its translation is CAISRQGEEAFF.

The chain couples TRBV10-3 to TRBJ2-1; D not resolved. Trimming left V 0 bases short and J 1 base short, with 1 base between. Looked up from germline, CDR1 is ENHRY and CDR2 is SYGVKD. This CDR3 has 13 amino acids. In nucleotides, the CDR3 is TGTGCCATCAGTGAGTCTTCCTACAATGAGCAGTTCTTC. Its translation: CAISESSYNEQFF.